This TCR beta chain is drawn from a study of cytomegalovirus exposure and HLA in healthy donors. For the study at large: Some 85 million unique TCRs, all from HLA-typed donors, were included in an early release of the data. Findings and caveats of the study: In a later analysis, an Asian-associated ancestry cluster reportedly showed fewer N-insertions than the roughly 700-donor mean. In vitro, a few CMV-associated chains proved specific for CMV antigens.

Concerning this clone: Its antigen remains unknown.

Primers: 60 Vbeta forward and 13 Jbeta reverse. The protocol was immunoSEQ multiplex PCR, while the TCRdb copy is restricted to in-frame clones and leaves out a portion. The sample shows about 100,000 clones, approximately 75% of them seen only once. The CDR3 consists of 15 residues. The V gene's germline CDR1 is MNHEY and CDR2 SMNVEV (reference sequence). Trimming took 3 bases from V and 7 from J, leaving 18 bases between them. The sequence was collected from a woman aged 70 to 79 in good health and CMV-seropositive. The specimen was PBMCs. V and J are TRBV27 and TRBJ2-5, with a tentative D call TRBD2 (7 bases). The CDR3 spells CASSFRGGDPGTQYF. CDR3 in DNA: TGTGCCAGCAGTTTTAGGGGGGGAGACCCTGGGACCCAGTACTTC.